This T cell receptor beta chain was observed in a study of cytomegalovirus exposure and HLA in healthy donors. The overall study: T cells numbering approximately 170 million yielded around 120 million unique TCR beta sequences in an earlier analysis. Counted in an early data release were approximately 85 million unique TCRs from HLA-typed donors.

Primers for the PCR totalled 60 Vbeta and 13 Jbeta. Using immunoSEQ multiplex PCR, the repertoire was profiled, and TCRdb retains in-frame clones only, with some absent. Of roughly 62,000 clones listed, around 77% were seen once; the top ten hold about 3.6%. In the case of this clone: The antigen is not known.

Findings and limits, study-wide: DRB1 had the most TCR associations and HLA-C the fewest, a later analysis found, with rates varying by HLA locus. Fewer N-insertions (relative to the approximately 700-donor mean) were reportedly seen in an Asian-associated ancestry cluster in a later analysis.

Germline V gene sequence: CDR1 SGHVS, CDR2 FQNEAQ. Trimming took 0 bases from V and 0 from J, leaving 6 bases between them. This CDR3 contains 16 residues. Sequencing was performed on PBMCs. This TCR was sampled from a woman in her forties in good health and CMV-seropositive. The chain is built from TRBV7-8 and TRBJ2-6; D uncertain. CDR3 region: CASSLAVSSGANVLTF. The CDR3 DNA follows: TGTGCCAGCAGCTTAGCCGTCAGCTCTGGGGCCAACGTCCTGACTTTC.